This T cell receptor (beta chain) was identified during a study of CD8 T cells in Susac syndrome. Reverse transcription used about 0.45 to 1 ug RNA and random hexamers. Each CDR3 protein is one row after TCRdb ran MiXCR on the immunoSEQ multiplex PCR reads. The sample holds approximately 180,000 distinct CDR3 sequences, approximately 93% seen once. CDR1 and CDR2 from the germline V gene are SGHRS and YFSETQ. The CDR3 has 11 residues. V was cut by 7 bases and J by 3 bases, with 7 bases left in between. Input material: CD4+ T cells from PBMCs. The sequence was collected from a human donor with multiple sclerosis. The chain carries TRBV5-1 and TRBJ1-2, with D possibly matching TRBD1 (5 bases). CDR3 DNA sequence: TGCGCCAGCGGGGGGGACTATGGCTACACCTTC. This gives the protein CASGGDYGYTF.